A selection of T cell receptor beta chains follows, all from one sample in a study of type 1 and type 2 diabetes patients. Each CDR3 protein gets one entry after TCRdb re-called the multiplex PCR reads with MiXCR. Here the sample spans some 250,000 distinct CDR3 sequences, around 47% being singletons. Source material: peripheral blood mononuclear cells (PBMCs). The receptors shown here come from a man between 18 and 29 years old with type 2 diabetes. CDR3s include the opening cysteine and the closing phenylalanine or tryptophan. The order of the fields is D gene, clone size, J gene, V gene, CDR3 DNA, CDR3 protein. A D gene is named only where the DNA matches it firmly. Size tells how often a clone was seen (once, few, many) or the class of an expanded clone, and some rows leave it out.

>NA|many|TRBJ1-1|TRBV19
TGTGCCAGTAGTACCAGGGTGAGTGCTTTCTTT
CASSTRVSAFF
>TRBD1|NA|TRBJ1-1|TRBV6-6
TGTGCCAGCAGGAGACAGGGGGCGGGGCGAGCTTTCTTT
CASRRQGAGRAFF
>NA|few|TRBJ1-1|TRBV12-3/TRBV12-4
TGTGCCAGCAGTTTACTCGGGGGTAGGATGAACACTGAAGCTTTCTTT
CASSLLGGRMNTEAFF
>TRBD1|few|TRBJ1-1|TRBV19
TGTGCCAGTAGTTTAGGACAGGGATTGAACACTGAAGCTTTCTTT
CASSLGQGLNTEAFF
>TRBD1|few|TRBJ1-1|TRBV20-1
TGCAGTGCTAGACCAGGGGGAGCTTTCTTT
CSARPGGAFF
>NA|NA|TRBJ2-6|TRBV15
TGTGCCACCGGCGGACAGAAAAGCTCTGGGGCCAACGTCCTGACTTTC
CATGGQKSSGANVLTF
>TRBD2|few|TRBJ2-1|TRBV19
TGTGCCAGTAGCGAACCGGGACTATCCTACAATGAGCAGTTCTTC
CASSEPGLSYNEQFF
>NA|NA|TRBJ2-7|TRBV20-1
TGCAGTGCTAGAGCCACAGGGTTGGATTACGAGCAGTACTTC
CSARATGLDYEQYF
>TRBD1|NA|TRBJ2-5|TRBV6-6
TGTGCCAGCAGTGAAGCTGCTCGGACAGGGGTCTTTGGAGAGACCCAGTACTTC
CASSEAARTGVFGETQYF
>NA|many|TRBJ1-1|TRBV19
TGTGCCAGTAGTATCAGCAGTGGGTACACTGAAGCTTTCTTT
CASSISSGYTEAFF
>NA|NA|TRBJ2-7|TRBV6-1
TGTGCCAGCAGTGATTTGTGGGACGAGCAGTACTTC
CASSDLWDEQYF
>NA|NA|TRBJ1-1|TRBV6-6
TGTGCCAGCAGTTACAGTGGGATGGCTTTCTTT
CASSYSGMAFF
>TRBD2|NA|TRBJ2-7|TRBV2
TGTGCCAGCAGTGATGAATGGGTGACTAGCCGCTACGAGCAGTACTTC
CASSDEWVTSRYEQYF
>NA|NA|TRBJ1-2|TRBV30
TGTGCCTGGAAAAGGGGGGGCTACACCTTC
CAWKRGGYTF
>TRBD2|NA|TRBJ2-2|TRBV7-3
TGTGCCAGCAGCATTAGCGGGGCGAACACCGGGGAGCTGTTTTTT
CASSISGANTGELFF
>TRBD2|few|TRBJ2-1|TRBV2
TGTGCCAGCAGTCTTACTAGCGGGAGACGTGATGAGCAGTTCTTC
CASSLTSGRRDEQFF
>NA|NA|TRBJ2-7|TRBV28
TGTGCCAGCAGTATAGACACCTACGAGCAGTACTTC
CASSIDTYEQYF
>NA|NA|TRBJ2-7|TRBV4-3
TGCGCCAGCAGCCAAGAACAACAGGGCGAGCAGTACTTC
CASSQEQQGEQYF
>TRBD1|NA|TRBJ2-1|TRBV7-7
TGTGCTAGCAGCACGGACAGGTTCAATGAGCAGTTCTTC
CASSTDRFNEQFF
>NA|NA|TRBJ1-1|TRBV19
TGTGCCAGTAGTATTTGGTTGGGGATGGACACTGAAGCTTTCTTT
CASSIWLGMDTEAFF
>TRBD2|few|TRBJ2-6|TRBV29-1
TGCAGCGCCAAAGGACTAGCGGGAGATGGGGCCAACGTCCTGACTTTC
CSAKGLAGDGANVLTF
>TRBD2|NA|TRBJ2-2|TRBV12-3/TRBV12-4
TGTGCCAGCAGTTCCCCTGGGGGAGCGGGGGTGAACACCGGGGAGCTGTTTTTT
CASSSPGGAGVNTGELFF
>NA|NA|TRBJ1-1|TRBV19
TGTGCCAGTAGCTTGGACGGCGGGTCTTTTGAAGCTTTCTTT
CASSLDGGSFEAFF
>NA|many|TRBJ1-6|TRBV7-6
TGTGCCAGCAGCTCGGGACCGACTAATTCACCCCTCCACTTT
CASSSGPTNSPLHF
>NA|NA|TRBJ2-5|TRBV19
TGTGCCAGTAGTATAGAGGGGGGCCAAGAGACCCAGTACTTC
CASSIEGGQETQYF
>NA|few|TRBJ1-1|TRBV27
TGTGCCAGCAGTTTGTCTCCTTACCGTGACACTGAAGCTTTCTTT
CASSLSPYRDTEAFF